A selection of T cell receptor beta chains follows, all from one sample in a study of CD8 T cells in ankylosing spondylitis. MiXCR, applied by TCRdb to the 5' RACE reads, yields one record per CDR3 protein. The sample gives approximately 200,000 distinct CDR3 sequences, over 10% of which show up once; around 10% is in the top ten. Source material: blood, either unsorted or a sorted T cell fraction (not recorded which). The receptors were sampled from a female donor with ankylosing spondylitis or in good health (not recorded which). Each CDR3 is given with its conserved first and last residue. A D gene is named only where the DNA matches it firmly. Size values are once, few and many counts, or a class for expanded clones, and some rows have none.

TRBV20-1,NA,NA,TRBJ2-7,TGCAGTGCCCAGGGGCGGTCTACCTACGAGCAGTACTTC,CSAQGRSTYEQYF
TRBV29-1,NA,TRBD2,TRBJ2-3,TGCAGCGTCAGCGGGAAGTTGAGAGATACGCAGTATTTT,CSVSGKLRDTQYF
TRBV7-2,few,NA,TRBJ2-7,TGTGCCAGCAGCTTAGCTGGTAGCGGCTACGAGCAGTACTTC,CASSLAGSGYEQYF
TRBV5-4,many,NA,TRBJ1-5,TGTGCCAGCAGCTTGGGGCCAACAGATAGCAATCAGCCCCAGCATTTT,CASSLGPTDSNQPQHF
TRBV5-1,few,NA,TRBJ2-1,TGCGCCAGCAGCGAAGGGGGGCAGGGCGCCTACAATGAGCAGTTCTTC,CASSEGGQGAYNEQFF
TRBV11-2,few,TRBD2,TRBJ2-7,TGTGCCAGCAGCTTAAAAAGCGGGACTAGCGGGATCAACGAGCAGTACTTC,CASSLKSGTSGINEQYF
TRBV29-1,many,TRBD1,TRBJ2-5,TGCAGCGTTGTAACAGGGGAAGAGACCCAGTACTTC,CSVVTGEETQYF
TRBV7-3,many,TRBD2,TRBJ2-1,TGTGCCAGCAGCCCTCAGGGCGCGGGAGTTTACAATGAGCAGTTCTTC,CASSPQGAGVYNEQFF
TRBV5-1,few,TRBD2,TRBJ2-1,TGCGCCAGCAGCTTGGGACTAGCGGGAGGGCTTAGTGAGCAGTTCTTC,CASSLGLAGGLSEQFF
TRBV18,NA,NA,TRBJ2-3,TGTGCCAGCTCACCCGAGGGTATCAACACAGATACGCAGTATTTT,CASSPEGINTDTQYF